These 23 T cell receptor beta chains were all obtained from the same sample, sequenced in a study of T-cell memory formation after mild COVID-19. One entry per CDR3 protein results from TCRdb running MiXCR on the 5' RACE reads. The sample holds around 55,000 distinct CDR3 sequences, 9% to 9.5% seen once. The specimen was PBMCs or a T cell subset sorted from them (not recorded which). Receptors were obtained from a man aged 18 to 29 who had mild COVID-19 (a few samples of this study predate the infection). Cell type and time point are not known.

Ten or more counts support this clonotype. The chain has TRBV28 and TRBJ2-3; 8 positions agree with TRBD2. The CDR3 totals 15 residues. The ends lost 6 bases at V and 0 bases at J; junction bases unmatched: 5. From germline, CDR1 is MDHEN and CDR2 SYDVKM. Here the CDR3 reads CASSHQRGSTDTQYF. For the CDR3, the DNA is TGTGCCAGCAGCCACCAGCGGGGGAGCACAGATACGCAGTATTTT.

A few counts support this clonotype. This chain uses TRBV12-3 or TRBV12-4 with TRBJ2-1, with D perhaps matching TRBD2 (5 bases). V was pared by 3 bases and J by 7 bases, with 7 bases between. The CDR3 consists of 12 residues. The CDR3 bases are TGTGCCAGCAGTTTCACTAGAAATGAGCAGTTCTTC. This sequence encodes CASSFTRNEQFF.

The chain couples TRBV12-3 or TRBV12-4 to TRBJ1-1; unclear D gene. This CDR3 contains 13 residues. V lost 0 bases and J 7 bases, leaving 9 bases between the germline ends. CDR3 loop: CASSLALSREAFF. CDR3 bases: TGTGCCAGCAGTTTAGCGCTTAGTCGTGAAGCTTTCTTT.

This clonotype was counted many times. The chain employs TRBV5-1 and TRBJ2-3, with a tentative D call TRBD2 (6 bases). The CDR3 spans 15 residues. Trimming took off 4 bases at V and 2 bases at J, with 14 bases between the two ends. Germline CDR1 and CDR2: SGHRS and YFSETQ. CDR3 in amino acids: CASSPGRGNTDTQYF. The CDR3 coding sequence is TGCGCCAGCAGCCCGGGACGGGGGAACACAGATACGCAGTATTTT.

This CDR3 is CASSAHWGESQPQHF. As DNA, the CDR3 is TGTGCCAGCAGCGCGCATTGGGGAGAGAGTCAGCCCCAGCATTTT. This chain uses TRBV7-2 with TRBJ1-5, with D unclear. Trimming cost V 5 bases and J 6 bases, with 17 bases left between them. CDR1 SGHTA and CDR2 FQGNSA come from the germline V gene. The CDR3 has 15 residues.

The rearrangement joins TRBV10-3 to TRBJ1-1, with D perhaps TRBD1 (6 bases). Trimming removed 6 bases at V and 0 bases at J, with 8 bases between. Germline V gives CDR1 ENHRY, CDR2 SYGVKD. The CDR3 consists of 13 residues. CDR3 coding DNA: TGTGCCATCAGACAGGGACTGAACACTGAAGCTTTCTTT. Encoded protein: CAIRQGLNTEAFF.

The sample holds many counts of this clonotype. The chain joins TRBV20-1 to TRBJ2-7; D is ambiguous. V dropped 1 base and J dropped 4 bases, with 14 bases sitting between them. The CDR3 totals 14 residues. Germline assignment: CDR1 DFQATT and CDR2 SNEGSKA (reference sequence). This chain's CDR3 is CSARVLASGYEQYV. The CDR3 coding sequence is TGCAGTGCTAGAGTATTGGCTAGTGGATACGAGCAGTACGTC.

This clonotype was found a few times. The chain joins TRBV7-3 to TRBJ2-7; the D gene is possibly TRBD1 (8 bases). CDR3 length: 13 residues. CDR1 is SGHTA and CDR2 is FQGTGA in the germline V gene. The V end was cut by 5 bases, the J end by 6 bases, with 14 bases between. CDR3 DNA sequence: TGTGCCAGCAGCCCGGACAGGGAGGGCGAGCAGTACTTC. Amino acids: CASSPDREGEQYF. Full variable domain (outside the CDR3, taken from reference TRBV7-3 and TRBJ2-7): GAGVSQTPSNKVTEKGKYVELRCDPISGHTALYWYRQSLGQGPEFLIYFQGTGAADDSGLPNDRFFAVRPEGSVSTLKIQRTERGDSAVYLCASSPDREGEQYFGPGTRLTVT.

CDR3 protein: CSARPANTEAFF. The CDR3 bases are TGCAGTGCTAGGCCGGCGAACACTGAAGCTTTCTTT. The rearrangement joins TRBV20-1 to TRBJ1-1; no clear D. V gave up 3 bases and J gave up 1 base, with 6 bases separating them. CDR1 is DFQATT and CDR2 is SNEGSKA in the germline V gene (reference sequence). The CDR3 totals 12 residues.

The V gene is TRBV18, the J gene TRBJ2-1, with 12 bases fitting TRBD2. With V trimmed by 4 bases and J by 12 bases, 4 bases remained unmatched. The germline gives CDR1 KGHSH, CDR2 LQKENI. The CDR3 covers 13 residues. The CDR3: CASSRTSGESQFF. The CDR3 DNA is TGTGCCAGCTCACGGACTAGCGGGGAGTCGCAGTTCTTC.

This clonotype was picked up a small number of times. The chain carries TRBV20-1 and TRBJ1-2; a weak D match, TRBD1 (5 bases). There are 12 residues in the CDR3. The V gene lost 3 bases and the J gene lost 2 bases, with 7 bases spanning the gap. From germline, CDR1 is DFQATT and CDR2 SNEGSKA (reference sequence). CDR3 sequence: CSASGGNYGYTF. The CDR3 nucleotides read TGCAGTGCTAGCGGGGGGAACTATGGCTACACCTTC.

This clonotype was recorded a few times. This chain uses TRBV20-1 with TRBJ2-1; possible D gene TRBD2, 6 bases. V gave up 2 bases and J gave up 8 bases, with 28 bases separating them. Germline CDR1 reads DFQATT; CDR2 reads SNEGSKA (reference sequence). The CDR3 has 18 amino acids. The DNA for the CDR3 is TGCAGTGCTAGACGACCGGGGGTGGCGGATTATCTGACCGATGAGCAGTTCTTC. It yields the protein CSARRPGVADYLTDEQFF.

The chain couples TRBV18 to TRBJ2-7; D remains ambiguous. V dropped 5 bases and J dropped 6 bases, with 8 bases sitting between them. Germline V gene data show CDR1 as KGHSH and CDR2 as LQKENI. This CDR3 has 11 residues. The chain's CDR3 is CASSSYGEQYF. The CDR3 coding sequence is TGTGCCAGCTCATCGTATGGCGAGCAGTACTTC.

Ten or more counts support this clonotype. The gene calls are TRBV5-4 and TRBJ2-7, with D perhaps matching TRBD1 or TRBD2 (6 bases each). The germline gives CDR1 SGHNT, CDR2 YYREEE (reference sequence). V lost 1 base and J 7 bases, leaving 12 bases between the germline ends. The CDR3 totals 13 residues. CDR3 sequence (DNA): TGTGCCAGCAGCTTGTGGGGGGCGGGTGAGCAGTACTTC. It translates to CASSLWGAGEQYF.

This clonotype appeared a few times. The chain joins TRBV23-1 to TRBJ1-4, with a tentative D call TRBD1 (5 bases). TRBV23-1 falls under the ORF class, with uncertain function. V lost 11 bases and J lost 8, with 21 bases in between. The CDR3 runs 14 residues. CDR3 region: CAGTQDSRGEKLFF. CDR3 coding DNA: TGCGCCGGAACCCAAGACAGTCGGGGAGAAAAACTGTTTTTT.

This clonotype has more than one count but fewer than ten. This chain uses TRBV20-1 with TRBJ2-3; no clear D gene. Trimming took off 4 bases at V and 0 bases at J, with 5 bases between the two ends. Germline CDR1 is DFQATT and CDR2 is SNEGSKA (reference sequence). The CDR3 totals 12 residues. CDR3 coding DNA: TGCAGTGCTACGGCTAGCACAGATACGCAGTATTTT. This codes for CSATASTDTQYF.

This chain uses TRBV4-3 with TRBJ2-3; the match to TRBD2 covers 10 bases. Germline-derived CDR1 and CDR2 are LGHNA and YSLEER. The CDR3 length is 15 residues. The junction had 7 bases not matched to a gene; V was cut back by 2 bases and J by 8 bases. CDR3 region: CASSQPSGGRVTQYF. CDR3 DNA: TGCGCCAGCAGCCAACCTAGCGGGGGTCGGGTTACGCAGTATTTT.

This clonotype was observed a few times. The chain combines TRBV7-2 with TRBJ2-7; D may correspond to TRBD1 or TRBD2 (5 bases each). V was shortened by 1 base and J by 4 bases, with 17 bases between the two germline ends. The CDR3 is made up of 16 amino acids. Germline lookup yields CDR1 SGHTA and CDR2 FQGNSA. Written as DNA, the CDR3 is TGTGCCAGCAGCTTAGGTCGGGGACCATCCACTTACGAGCAGTACGTC. This translates into CASSLGRGPSTYEQYV.

This clonotype was seen a handful of times. V gene TRBV7-3 combines with J gene TRBJ2-3; maybe TRBD2 (7 bases). Trimming shortened V by 4 bases and J by 0 bases, and 14 bases separated the two germline ends. Germline V lookup: CDR1 SGHTA, CDR2 FQGTGA. CDR3 length equals 16 residues. The CDR3 DNA sequence: TGTGCCAGCAGCTCGCCGGGGGGCCGTAGCACAGATACGCAGTATTTT. Protein product: CASSSPGGRSTDTQYF. Full variable domain (missing parts from reference TRBV7-3 and TRBJ2-3): GAGVSQTPSNKVTEKGKYVELRCDPISGHTALYWYRQSLGQGPEFLIYFQGTGAADDSGLPNDRFFAVRPEGSVSTLKIQRTERGDSAVYLCASSSPGGRSTDTQYFGPGTRLTVL.

This sequence joins TRBV6-5 and TRBJ1-2; tentative D call: TRBD1 (5 bases). Germline values: CDR1 MNHEY, CDR2 SVGAGI. Trimming removed 6 bases from V and 6 bases from J, with 17 bases in between. There are 14 residues in the CDR3. CDR3 sequence (DNA): TGTGCCAGCAGCCTGGGAAGAAAGGGGCATGGCTACACCTTC. Translating gives CASSLGRKGHGYTF.

The chain has TRBV20-1 and TRBJ2-5, with 8 bases aligning to TRBD2. CDR3 size: 15 residues. Germline V CDR1 and CDR2: DFQATT, SNEGSKA (reference sequence). J gave up 2 bases and V 4 bases, and 9 bases lay outside the gene matches. CDR3 sequence (DNA): TGCAGTGCTACACAGGGCGGGGGGTATCAAGAGACCCAGTACTTC. It translates to CSATQGGGYQETQYF.

A few counts support this clonotype. The rearrangement joins TRBV4-3 to TRBJ2-3; the match to TRBD2 covers 9 bases. V shed 0 bases and J 1 base; nucleotides not matched to a gene: 14. Germline CDR1 and CDR2: LGHNA and YSLEER. The CDR3 consists of 20 residues. Written as DNA, the CDR3 is TGCGCCAGCAGCCAAGATCTACTAGCGGGTGGGAATTTCCGCACAGATACGCAGTATTTT. Translating it yields CASSQDLLAGGNFRTDTQYF.

This clonotype was seen a few times. The V and J genes are TRBV18 and TRBJ1-2; D unclear. Germline CDR1 KGHSH, CDR2 LQKENI. This CDR3 has 14 amino acids. The ends were cut back, 4 bases at V and 5 bases at J, with 14 bases in the middle. CDR3 coding DNA: TGTGCCAGCTCACGAGAGGACGAAGTGTATGGCTACACCTTC. It codes for CASSREDEVYGYTF.